These 15 T cell receptor beta chains were all obtained from the same sample, sequenced in a study of blood T cell repertoires in COVID-19. Method: immunoSEQ multiplex PCR; TCRdb's copy keeps in-frame clones and lacks some. The table shows about 480,000 clones, with approximately 87% occurring only once. Source material: PBMCs or T cells enriched from blood (not recorded which). The receptor source for this set is a woman aged 40 to 50 who had recovered from COVID-19.

The chain recombines TRBV18 with TRBJ1-2; 7 nucleotides match TRBD1. The CDR3 consists of 14 residues. The germline V gene encodes CDR1 KGHSH and CDR2 LQKENI. After removal of 4 bases from V and 3 bases from J, the junction contained 5 bases not matched to a gene. The chain's CDR3 is CASSQNDRDYGYTF. The DNA for the CDR3 is TGTGCCAGCTCACAAAACGACAGGGACTATGGCTACACCTTC.

CDR3 loop: CASSQAVSDYGTYEQYF. The CDR3 nucleotides are TGTGCCAGCAGCCAAGCGGTTTCGGATTACGGGACCTACGAGCAGTACTTC. The V call is TRBV3-1 (or the pseudogene TRBV3-2), the J call TRBJ2-7; tentative D call: TRBD2 (5 bases). Per the germline V gene, CDR1 is LGHDT and CDR2 is YNNKEL (reference sequence). V was shortened by 1 base and J by 2 bases, with 18 bases between the two germline ends. The CDR3 totals 17 residues.

This chain links TRBV4-2 with TRBJ1-1; weak D call: TRBD1 (6 bases). The CDR3 length is 15 residues. Trimming stripped 4 bases from V and 7 bases from J, with 19 bases between. From germline, CDR1 is LGHNA and CDR2 YNFKEQ. The CDR3 region has the DNA TGTGCCAGCAGCCCAGACCACCAGGGGTTTCTTGAAGCTTTCTTT. The encoded protein is CASSPDHQGFLEAFF.

This clone was detected only once. The CDR3 reads CASSESGRYNEKLFF. CDR3 DNA: TGTGCCAGCAGCGAGAGTGGGCGCTATAATGAAAAACTGTTTTTT. The genes are TRBV9 and TRBJ1-4; D is ambiguous. The germline V gene has CDR1 SGDLS and CDR2 YYNGEE. The germline V and J ends were trimmed by 3 bases and 4 bases, with 13 bases remaining between them. The length of the CDR3 is 15 residues.

The V call is TRBV12-3 or TRBV12-4, the J call TRBJ2-7; TRBD1 is a possible D gene (6 bases). V lost 6 bases and J lost 3, with 12 bases in between. This CDR3 has 13 amino acids. CDR3 sequence: CASRVGTLYEQYF. The CDR3 bases are TGTGCCAGCAGGGTCGGGACACTCTACGAGCAGTACTTC.

The chain employs TRBV6-5 and TRBJ2-7; D possibly corresponds to TRBD2 (7 bases). Trimming removed 5 bases at V and 0 bases at J, with 14 bases between. This CDR3 contains 15 residues. The germline V gene encodes CDR1 MNHEY and CDR2 SVGAGI. CDR3 coding DNA: TGTGCCAGCAGTCCCTGGGGGGGCAGCTCCTACGAGCAGTACTTC. Translated, it gives CASSPWGGSSYEQYF.

This sequence joins TRBV6-2 or TRBV6-3 and TRBJ1-1; 9 bases map to TRBD1. The CDR3 is 14 amino acids. Germline CDR1 MNHEY, CDR2 SVGEGT. V lost 6 bases to trimming and J lost 5 bases; unmatched junction nucleotides: 7. The CDR3 nucleotides are TGTGCCAGCAGCTCACAGGGGGCTAGGACTGAAGCTTTCTTT. Encoded protein: CASSSQGARTEAFF.

The rearrangement joins TRBV10-3 to TRBJ2-1, with 8 bases fitting TRBD2. The CDR3 sequence is 15 residues long. The ends lost 3 bases at V and 4 bases at J; junction bases unmatched: 5. Germline loops: CDR1 ENHRY, CDR2 SYGVKD. CDR3 nucleotides: TGTGCCATCAGTGATAGCGGGACAACTTACAATGAGCAGTTCTTC. It is translated as CAISDSGTTYNEQFF.

The J gene is TRBJ2-7, the V gene TRBV3-1 (or the pseudogene TRBV3-2); 7 nucleotides match TRBD1. The J segment lost 6 bases and the V segment lost 1 base, leaving 9 bases of the junction unmatched. The CDR3 loop spans 15 amino acids. Looked up from germline, CDR1 is LGHDT and CDR2 is YNNKEL (reference sequence). The CDR3 DNA reads TGTGCCAGCAGCCAAGGGCGAGACAGGGTAAGCGAGCAGTACTTC. This encodes CASSQGRDRVSEQYF.

CDR3 in amino acids: CASSARPWTGNQPQHF. For the CDR3, the DNA is TGTGCCAGCAGTGCCCGCCCGTGGACAGGGAATCAGCCCCAGCATTTT. This sequence joins TRBV6-1 and TRBJ1-5; 8 positions match TRBD1. Trimming at V came to 4 bases and at J to 4 bases, leaving 9 bases not matched to a gene. The germline gives CDR1 MNHNS, CDR2 SASEGT. The CDR3 runs 16 residues.

The rearrangement links TRBV7-6 to TRBJ1-1, with D unclear. The CDR3 runs to 13 residues. From germline, CDR1 is SGHVS and CDR2 FNYEAQ. Deletions cut 5 bases from V and 5 bases from J, with 12 bases between. The CDR3 DNA follows: TGTGCCAGCAGCCTCGATCAGTGGACTGAAGCTTTCTTT. It codes for CASSLDQWTEAFF.

This clone was observed once. The chain uses TRBV3-1 (or the pseudogene TRBV3-2) and TRBJ2-3, with D perhaps matching TRBD2 (7 bases). This CDR3 has 15 amino acids. The ends were cut back, 1 base at V and 1 base at J, with 9 bases in the middle. Per the germline V gene, CDR1 is LGHDT and CDR2 is YNNKEL (reference sequence). The CDR3 sequence: CASSQVGGGTDTQYF. CDR3 nucleotides: TGTGCCAGCAGCCAAGTAGGGGGGGGCACAGATACGCAGTATTTT.

The chain has TRBV3-1 (or the pseudogene TRBV3-2) and TRBJ2-1, with D perhaps matching TRBD1 (6 bases). V lost 8 bases and J lost 10, with 12 bases in between. The V gene's germline CDR1 is LGHDT and CDR2 YNNKEL (reference sequence). The CDR3 sequence is 11 residues long. The CDR3 spells CASRDRTEQFF. DNA of the CDR3: TGTGCCAGCCGAGACAGGACCGAGCAGTTCTTC.

The chain links TRBV7-9 to TRBJ2-7, with D possibly TRBD2 on 6 matching bases. Germline CDR1 and CDR2: SEHNR and FQNEAQ (reference sequence). There are 17 residues in the CDR3. V shed 1 base and J shed 0 bases, with 16 bases lying between them. This chain's CDR3 is CASSLEWRDRYSYEQYF. CDR3 DNA sequence: TGTGCCAGCAGCTTAGAATGGCGGGACCGCTACTCCTACGAGCAGTACTTC. The full variable domain, rest sourced from reference TRBV7-9 and TRBJ2-7, is DTGVSQNPRHKITKRGQNVTFRCDPISEHNRLYWYRQTLGQGPEFLTYFQNEAQLEKSRLLSDRFSAERPKGSFSTLEIQRTEQGDSAMYLCASSLEWRDRYSYEQYFGPGTRLTVT.

The genes are TRBV29-1 and TRBJ2-1; 7 positions match TRBD2. V dropped 7 bases and J dropped 1; count of bases not matched to a gene: 4. From germline, CDR1 is SQVTM and CDR2 ANQGSEA. The CDR3 is 13 amino acids. The CDR3 sequence is CSGGGRSYNEQFF. The DNA for the CDR3 is TGCAGCGGGGGCGGGAGATCCTACAATGAGCAGTTCTTC.